The 20 T cell receptor beta chains below all came from one sample that was sequenced in a study of blood T cells in healthy people across ages. A second PCR of 7 to 11 cycles used a sample-barcoded 5' primer and a J-beta primer mix. Using its own MiXCR run on the 5' RACE reads, TCRdb lists one record per CDR3 protein. The sample yields about 840,000 distinct CDR3 sequences, around 29% seen once. This same sample was also part of a study on T cells of mothers and their children.

The material sequenced was blood. Receptors were obtained from a woman in her forties in good health.

This clonotype was counted only a few times. The chain uses TRBV7-2 and TRBJ2-1, with D unresolved. Germline CDR1 reads SGHTA; CDR2 reads FQGNSA. The CDR3 sequence is 12 residues long. V lost 5 bases, J lost 9 bases, and 11 bases lay in between. CDR3: CASSTYLGEQFF. The CDR3 bases are TGTGCCAGCAGCACCTACCTTGGTGAGCAGTTCTTC.

V and J are TRBV5-1 and TRBJ1-1, with 10 bases fitting TRBD1. Losses at the gene ends were 7 bases for V and 0 bases for J; bases not matched to a gene: 6. Germline CDR1 SGHRS, CDR2 YFSETQ. The CDR3 runs 15 residues. The CDR3 protein is CASRQGAPVNTEAFF. The CDR3 DNA follows: TGCGCCAGCCGACAGGGGGCTCCGGTGAACACTGAAGCTTTCTTT.

Concerning this clonotype: This may arise from a read error, as a much more abundant clone is one base away. This chain connects TRBV7-2 to TRBJ2-3, with a tentative D call TRBD2 (5 bases). This CDR3 comprises 14 residues. CDR1 SGHTA and CDR2 FQGNSA come from the germline V gene. The CDR3 region is CVSGPGRIPDTQYF. CDR3 coding DNA: TGTGTCAGCGGCCCCGGGCGCATCCCAGATACGCAGTATTTT.

The rearrangement uses TRBV27 and TRBJ2-5; D is unclear. V lost 7 bases and J lost 11, with 23 bases in between. Germline assignment: CDR1 MNHEY and CDR2 SMNVEV (reference sequence). The CDR3 covers 14 residues. CDR3 DNA sequence: TGTGCCAGCACGGATGGGCGGCGCGTAAATGAGCAGTACTTC. It is translated as CASTDGRRVNEQYF.

The chain recombines TRBV12-3 or TRBV12-4 with TRBJ2-3, with a tentative D call TRBD1 (5 bases). The CDR3 runs 13 residues. V lost 3 bases to trimming and J lost 4 bases, with 8 bases between them. The CDR3 DNA follows: TGTGCCAGCAGTTTCGACAGTTCAGATACGCAGTATTTT. This encodes CASSFDSSDTQYF.

V and J are TRBV28 and TRBJ2-1; possibly TRBD1 or TRBD2 for D (5 bases each). V was pared by 7 bases and J by 5 bases, with 18 bases between. This CDR3 has 15 residues. Germline-derived CDR1 and CDR2 are MDHEN and SYDVKM. CDR3 residues: CASTHPGTADNEQFF. The DNA for the CDR3 is TGTGCCAGCACCCACCCAGGGACGGCAGACAATGAGCAGTTCTTC.

In its sample, this clonotype was seen a few times. V usage is TRBV28 and J usage is TRBJ2-7; 7 bases match TRBD1. The CDR3 runs 16 residues. The germline CDR1 and CDR2 sequences are MDHEN and SYDVKM. V lost 6 bases and J lost 0; bases outside the gene matches: 11. CDR3 DNA: TGTGCCAGCAGCCAAACCAGGACAGGTCGCTCCTACGAGCAGTACTTC. Translated: CASSQTRTGRSYEQYF.

A note on this clonotype: Sequence at one end of the junction differs from germline and may be a read error. The V and J genes are TRBV7-2 and TRBJ1-2; D gene ambiguous. The CDR3 length is 14 residues. The germline V gene has CDR1 SGHTA and CDR2 FQGNSA. The CDR3 DNA is TGTGCCAGCAGCTTAGGACCGAACTACTATGGCCACACCTTC. Translated: CASSLGPNYYGHTF. Using reference TRBV7-2 and TRBJ1-2 for the parts outside the CDR3, the full variable domain is GAGVSQSPSNKVTEKGKDVELRCDPISGHTALYWYRQSLGQGLEFLIYFQGNSAPDKSGLPSDRFSAERTGGSVSTLTIQRTQQEDSAVYLCASSLGPNYYGHTFGSGTRLTVV.

This clonotype was seen ten or more times. The chain joins TRBV10-3 to TRBJ2-3, with 11 bases aligning to TRBD2. Germline CDR1 is ENHRY and CDR2 is SYGVKD. This CDR3 is built from 14 residues. V dropped 6 bases and J dropped 5; count of bases not matched to a gene: 4. Here the CDR3 reads CAIRTGLAEDTQYF. The DNA for the CDR3 is TGTGCCATCAGAACGGGACTAGCGGAAGATACGCAGTATTTT.

DNA of the CDR3: TGTGCCAGCGGGTTTCAGGGGGGCACCTACGAGCAGTACTTC. It encodes CASGFQGGTYEQYF. V is TRBV12-3 or TRBV12-4 and J is TRBJ2-7; possible D gene TRBD1, 7 bases. CDR3 length equals 14 residues. Trimming left V 8 bases short and J 2 bases short, with 16 bases between.

This clonotype was counted only a few times. V and J are TRBV6-5 and TRBJ2-4; TRBD1 matches at 7 bases. Per the germline V gene, CDR1 is MNHEY and CDR2 is SVGAGI. The CDR3 is 15 residues long. Trimming took 6 bases from V and 6 from J; bases not matched to a gene: 11. Here the CDR3 reads CASSPRQGQLNIQYF. The CDR3 bases are TGTGCCAGCAGCCCCCGCCAGGGACAGTTAAACATTCAGTACTTC.

This clonotype was counted many times. V usage is TRBV2 and J usage is TRBJ1-2; a weak D match, TRBD1 (6 bases). Germline CDR1 reads SNHLY; CDR2 reads FYNNEI. This CDR3 is built from 14 residues. V was pared by 5 bases and J by 6 bases, with 16 bases between. CDR3 sequence (DNA): TGTGCCAGCAGTTTAGGGAGGCAGGGGAATGGCTACACCTTC. Its translation: CASSLGRQGNGYTF.

Only a few counts were recorded for this clonotype. This rearrangement joins TRBV7-2 to TRBJ2-5, with D possibly called TRBD1 or TRBD2 (5 bases each). This CDR3 has 15 residues. CDR1 is SGHTA and CDR2 is FQGNSA in the germline V gene. The ends were cut back, 1 base at V and 1 base at J, with 10 bases in the middle. The CDR3 DNA sequence: TGTGCCAGCAGCTTAGGAGGGACCACCCAAGAGACCCAGTACTTC. The encoded protein is CASSLGGTTQETQYF.

This clonotype has a handful of counts. The rearrangement links TRBV14 to TRBJ2-3, with D possibly TRBD2 on 5 matching bases. Germline V gives CDR1 SGHDN, CDR2 FVKESK. The CDR3 totals 14 residues. The germline V and J ends were trimmed by 2 bases and 4 bases, with 10 bases remaining between them. As DNA, the CDR3 is TGTGCCAGCAGCCAATTTTTGGGAGCAGATACGCAGTATTTT. This translates into CASSQFLGADTQYF.

This clonotype has more than one count but fewer than ten. V gene TRBV29-1 combines with J gene TRBJ2-4, with 7 bases identical to TRBD2. The J call may be incorrect, as the DNA end agrees better with TRBJ2-7. CDR1 is SQVTM, CDR2 ANQGSEA, per germline. The CDR3 length is 13 residues. The CDR3 reads CSVGGGEGYEQYF. The DNA of the CDR3 is TGCAGCGTTGGTGGCGGGGAGGGGTACGAGCAGTACTTC.

For this clonotype: One base away lies a much larger clone, so this may be a sequencing read error. This sequence joins TRBV11-2 and TRBJ2-7; D unresolved. CDR1 and CDR2 (germline): SGHAT, FQNNGV. The V gene lost 2 bases and the J gene lost 7 bases, with 15 bases spanning the gap. This CDR3 comprises 14 residues. CDR3 sequence (DNA): TGTGCCAGCAGCTTACAGCTCCTGCCTCAGGAGCAGTACTTC. Its translation: CASSLQLLPQEQYF.

CDR3 loop: CASSAWGAATDTQYF. The CDR3 DNA is TGTGCCAGCAGCGCGTGGGGGGCGGCCACAGATACGCAGTATTTT. The V gene is TRBV9, the J gene TRBJ2-3; D is possibly TRBD1 or TRBD2 (6 bases each). The CDR3 is 15 residues long. Germline CDR1 reads SGDLS; CDR2 reads YYNGEE. V dropped 3 bases and J dropped 2 bases, with 13 bases sitting between them.

Ten or more counts support this clonotype. V is TRBV14 and J is TRBJ2-5; a weak D match, TRBD2 (7 bases). CDR3 size: 18 residues. The V gene lost 2 bases and the J gene lost 1 base, with 20 bases spanning the gap. From germline, CDR1 is SGHDN and CDR2 FVKESK. CDR3 nucleotide sequence: TGTGCCAGCAGCCAAATCCCTCGGGGGGCACGCCGCCAAGAGACCCAGTACTTC. Its protein product is CASSQIPRGARRQETQYF.

This clonotype has more than one count but fewer than ten. The genes are TRBV5-6 and TRBJ2-7; D perhaps matches TRBD1 (6 bases). V lost 0 bases, J lost 6 bases, and 10 bases lay in between. This CDR3 is built from 13 residues. CDR1 is SGHDT and CDR2 is YYEEEE in the germline V gene. The CDR3 here is CASSLGTGTEQYF. The CDR3 DNA reads as TGTGCCAGCAGCTTGGGCACAGGGACCGAGCAGTACTTC.

The rearrangement links TRBV11-2 to TRBJ2-6; 8 bases fit TRBD1. The ends lost 5 bases at V and 3 bases at J; junction bases unmatched: 9. Germline CDR1 is SGHAT and CDR2 is FQNNGV. The CDR3 covers 17 residues. This chain's CDR3 is CASSQRQGSYGANVLTF. As DNA, the CDR3 is TGTGCCAGCAGCCAACGACAGGGGAGCTATGGGGCCAACGTCCTGACTTTC. Full variable domain (outside the CDR3, taken from reference TRBV11-2 and TRBJ2-6): EAGVAQSPRYKIIEKRQSVAFWCNPISGHATLYWYQQILGQGPKLLIQFQNNGVVDDSQLPKDRFSAERLKGVDSTLKIQPAKLEDSAVYLCASSQRQGSYGANVLTFGAGSRLTVL.